The clone carrying this TCR beta chain was found many times. The antigen remains undetermined. The germline V and J ends were trimmed by 4 bases and 2 bases, with 15 bases remaining between them. Germline V gives CDR1 MNHEY, CDR2 SMNVEV (reference sequence). The CDR3 consists of 16 residues. Using unique molecular identifiers, the investigators prepared the TCRbeta library. TCRdb re-derived calls from the PCR reads in MiXCR, one entry per CDR3 protein. The data contain nearly 250,000 distinct CDR3 sequences, roughly 8% of them singletons. This record belongs to a study of T-cell reconstitution after alpha-beta-depleted transplantation in children. Points from the study as a whole: Where some patients showed high TCRbeta diversity at day 60, it came from recipient T cells and thymic progenitors that had survived. T-cell counts and diversity at one year following transplant were attributed mainly to newly produced T cells. About two months after transplant, alpha-beta T cells reportedly came from several hundred expanded graft clones.

This clonotype originated in a male patient under 18 who had a stem cell transplant for acute lymphoblastic leukemia, so the T cells may come from the graft donor. The rearrangement joins TRBV27 to TRBJ2-4, with D maybe TRBD1 (5 bases). The sample in question was PBMCs, mostly from graft donor cells, obtained 180 days after TCRalphabeta/CD19-depleted stem cell transplant. CDR3 sequence (DNA): TGTGCCAGCAGTTCGACAGTGCGAATTACCAAAAACATTCAGTACTTC. It specifies CASSSTVRITKNIQYF.